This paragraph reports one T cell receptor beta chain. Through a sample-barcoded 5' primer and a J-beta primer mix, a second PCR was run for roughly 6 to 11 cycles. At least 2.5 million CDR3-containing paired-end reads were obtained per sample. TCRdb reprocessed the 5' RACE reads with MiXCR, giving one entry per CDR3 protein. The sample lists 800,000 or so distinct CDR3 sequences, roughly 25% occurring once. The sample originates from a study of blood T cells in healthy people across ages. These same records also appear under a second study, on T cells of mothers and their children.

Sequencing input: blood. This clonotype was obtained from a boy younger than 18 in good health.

The CDR3 loop is CASSQDWRAGIYEQYF. The DNA for the CDR3 is TGCGCCAGCAGCCAAGATTGGAGGGCAGGGATTTACGAGCAGTACTTC. The chain recombines TRBV4-3 with TRBJ2-7; perhaps TRBD2 as D (6 bases). V lost 0 bases and J lost 4, with 16 bases in between. The CDR3 has 16 amino acids. Germline CDR1 and CDR2: LGHNA and YSLEER.